The 9 T cell receptor beta chains in this list originate from one sample, sequenced in a study of cytomegalovirus exposure and HLA in healthy donors. PCR primers comprised 60 Vbeta and 13 Jbeta primers. Sequencing was performed with immunoSEQ multiplex PCR; in TCRdb, only in-frame clones are kept and a portion is missing. Altogether around 260,000 clones are present, approximately 80% being singletons, with the ten largest covering 0.3% to 0.35%. Input material: PBMCs. The receptors were sampled from a girl aged 2 to 10 in good health and CMV-seronegative.

The rearrangement joins TRBV7-8 to TRBJ1-5; weak D call: TRBD1 (5 bases). This CDR3 contains 15 residues. CDR1 is SGHVS and CDR2 is FQNEAQ in the germline V gene. Trimming took 1 base from V and 1 from J, leaving 8 bases between them. In DNA form, the CDR3 reads TGTGCCAGCAGCTTAGGCAGGGTGAGCAATCAGCCCCAGCATTTT. It yields the protein CASSLGRVSNQPQHF.

The chain has TRBV28 and TRBJ2-5; 8 bases align to TRBD2. This CDR3 region has 15 residues. Unmatched junction bases numbered 7, after V lost 4 bases and J lost 3 bases. Per the germline V gene, CDR1 is MDHEN and CDR2 is SYDVKM. DNA for the CDR3: TGTGCCAGCAGTTCCTATCGGGGGGGGGAAGAGACCCAGTACTTC. This gives the protein CASSSYRGGEETQYF.

The chain combines TRBV6-6 with TRBJ1-2; maybe TRBD1 (6 bases). Germline V CDR1 and CDR2: MNHNY, SVGAGI (reference sequence). The ends were cut back, 2 bases at V and 4 bases at J, with 11 bases in the middle. The CDR3 sequence is 14 residues long. Written as DNA, the CDR3 is TGTGCCAGCAGTTACCCGGACAGACGCTATGGCTACACCTTC. It encodes CASSYPDRRYGYTF.

V is TRBV2 and J is TRBJ1-2; 9 bases align to TRBD1. After removal of 2 bases from V and 4 bases from J, the junction contained 8 bases not matched to a gene. The CDR3 totals 16 residues. Germline values: CDR1 SNHLY, CDR2 FYNNEI. The CDR3 DNA reads as TGTGCCAGCAGTGAATTTCTAACAGGGGGCTCCTATGGCTACACCTTC. This sequence encodes CASSEFLTGGSYGYTF.

V gene TRBV23-1 combines with J gene TRBJ2-3; 8 positions agree with TRBD2. TRBV23-1 is designated an ORF whose function remains uncertain. The trim removed 2 bases at V and 0 bases at J, leaving 10 bases unmatched. The CDR3 is 18 residues long. This CDR3 reads CASSQESCAGGSTDTQYF. The CDR3 coding sequence is TGCGCCAGCAGTCAAGAATCTTGTGCGGGAGGCAGCACAGATACGCAGTATTTT.

The chain couples TRBV7-9 to TRBJ1-2; 7 positions agree with TRBD1. The germline V gene has CDR1 SEHNR and CDR2 FQNEAQ (reference sequence). Losses at the gene ends were 5 bases for V and 4 bases for J; bases not matched to a gene: 10. The CDR3 contains 15 residues. CDR3 DNA sequence: TGTGCCAGCAGCCCAGGGGGACAGACAATCTATGGCTACACCTTC. Translating it yields CASSPGGQTIYGYTF. The full variable domain, with the rest looked up from reference TRBV7-9 and TRBJ1-2, is DTGVSQNPRHKITKRGQNVTFRCDPISEHNRLYWYRQTLGQGPEFLTYFQNEAQLEKSRLLSDRFSAERPKGSFSTLEIQRTEQGDSAMYLCASSPGGQTIYGYTFGSGTRLTVV.

This sequence joins TRBV4-1 and TRBJ2-3; TRBD1 aligns across 11 bases. Germline loops: CDR1 MGHRA, CDR2 YSYEKL. With V trimmed by 4 bases and J by 4 bases, 7 bases remained unmatched. This CDR3 spans 16 amino acids. The CDR3 loop is CASSPGTGGGPDTQYF. CDR3 nucleotide sequence: TGCGCCAGCAGCCCTGGGACAGGGGGTGGCCCAGATACGCAGTATTTT.

The chain joins TRBV11-2 to TRBJ1-1; the match to TRBD1 covers 7 bases. Per the germline V gene, CDR1 is SGHAT and CDR2 is FQNNGV. The V gene end was trimmed by 3 bases and the J gene end by 6 bases; junction bases not matched to a gene: 7. The CDR3 is 14 residues long. CDR3 DNA sequence: TGTGCCAGCAGCTTTGACAGGGTGGGGCCTGAAGCTTTCTTT. Its translation: CASSFDRVGPEAFF.

The rearrangement uses TRBV4-2 and TRBJ2-7; 7 nucleotides match TRBD2. The CDR3 runs to 14 residues. CDR1 LGHNA and CDR2 YNFKEQ come from the germline V gene. V lost 0 bases to trimming and J lost 13 bases; unmatched junction nucleotides: 12. CDR3 DNA: TGTGCCAGCAGCCAAGATGGGGAAAGCGGGGTGCGATACTTC. This translates into CASSQDGESGVRYF.